A selection of T cell receptor beta chains follows, all from one sample in a study of T-cell memory formation after mild COVID-19. MiXCR was run by TCRdb on the 5' RACE reads, yielding one entry per CDR3 protein. The data contain 380,000 or so distinct CDR3 sequences, roughly 13% of them singletons. Source material: PBMCs or a T cell subset sorted from them (not recorded which). All receptors come from a man between 18 and 29 years old who had mild COVID-19 (a few samples of this study predate the infection). Cell type and time point are not known. Each CDR3 is given with its conserved first and last residue. The D gene is left open where the match is weak. A clone size is listed for some rows: how often the clone was seen (once, few, many), or a class if it is expanded.

V gene: TRBV30; D gene: -; J gene: TRBJ2-7; clone size: few; CDR3 DNA: TGTGCCTGGAATCCCGGGACCTGGGGCGAGCAGTACTTC; CDR3 protein: CAWNPGTWGEQYF
V gene: TRBV20-1; D gene: -; J gene: TRBJ2-5; clone size: -; CDR3 DNA: TGCAGTGCTAGAGATCTCGGGGGAAGGAAGGAGACCCAGTACTTC; CDR3 protein: CSARDLGGRKETQYF
V gene: TRBV6-1; D gene: -; J gene: TRBJ2-5; clone size: -; CDR3 DNA: TGTGCCAGCAGACGCTACGCCTCAGGGGACTCCCAGTACTTC; CDR3 protein: CASRRYASGDSQYF
V gene: TRBV20-1; D gene: -; J gene: TRBJ2-3; clone size: many; CDR3 DNA: TGCAGTGCTCCGGCAACTAGGGGAGATACGCAGTATTTT; CDR3 protein: CSAPATRGDTQYF
V gene: TRBV7-2; D gene: -; J gene: TRBJ1-5; clone size: -; CDR3 DNA: TGTGCCAGCAGCTTAGTGGGCCAGAATCAGCCCCAGCATTTT; CDR3 protein: CASSLVGQNQPQHF
V gene: TRBV27; D gene: -; J gene: TRBJ1-2; clone size: -; CDR3 DNA: TGTGCCAGCAGCATAAACAGGGTTGCGAACTATGGCTACACCTTC; CDR3 protein: CASSINRVANYGYTF
V gene: TRBV11-3; D gene: -; J gene: TRBJ2-3; clone size: -; CDR3 DNA: TGTGCCAGCAGCTCTCGACTGGGGTTAGTGTATTTT; CDR3 protein: CASSSRLGLVYF
V gene: TRBV20-1; D gene: -; J gene: TRBJ1-1; clone size: -; CDR3 DNA: TGCAGTGCTAGGAGCGGGAACACTGAAGCTTTCTTT; CDR3 protein: CSARSGNTEAFF
V gene: TRBV11-2; D gene: TRBD1; J gene: TRBJ2-2; clone size: -; CDR3 DNA: TGTGCCAGCAGATCGGTCGACAGGGGAGAAGCCGGGGAGCTGTTTTTT; CDR3 protein: CASRSVDRGEAGELFF
V gene: TRBV7-9; D gene: -; J gene: TRBJ1-1; clone size: -; CDR3 DNA: TGTGCCAGTACTACAGGCCCGAACACTGAAGCTTTCTTT; CDR3 protein: CASTTGPNTEAFF
V gene: TRBV4-3; D gene: -; J gene: TRBJ1-4; clone size: -; CDR3 DNA: TGCGCCAGCAGCCAAGACTCCGGGACCGAACCGAAAAAACTGTTTTTT; CDR3 protein: CASSQDSGTEPKKLFF
V gene: TRBV7-2; D gene: -; J gene: TRBJ2-7; clone size: -; CDR3 DNA: TGTGCCAGCAGCCCCCGCCGCCGTTACGAGCAGTACTTC; CDR3 protein: CASSPRRRYEQYF
V gene: TRBV28; D gene: -; J gene: TRBJ2-1; clone size: -; CDR3 DNA: TGTGCCAGCAGTTTCCTACCGGTTAACAATGAGCAGTTCTTC; CDR3 protein: CASSFLPVNNEQFF
V gene: TRBV20-1; D gene: -; J gene: TRBJ2-1; clone size: few; CDR3 DNA: TGCAGTGCTAGAGATTCGGGTACTGAGCAGTTCTTC; CDR3 protein: CSARDSGTEQFF
V gene: TRBV7-9; D gene: TRBD1; J gene: TRBJ2-3; clone size: few; CDR3 DNA: TGTGCCAGCAGCCTAGCCCCCGGACAGGGGGGCTCCACAGATACGCAGTATTTT; CDR3 protein: CASSLAPGQGGSTDTQYF
V gene: TRBV7-2; D gene: -; J gene: TRBJ2-3; clone size: -; CDR3 DNA: TGTGCCAGCAGCTTAGACGCGAACACAGATACGCAGTATTTT; CDR3 protein: CASSLDANTDTQYF
V gene: TRBV27; D gene: TRBD1; J gene: TRBJ2-1; clone size: -; CDR3 DNA: TGTGCCAGCAGTTGGGACAGGGGTAACGAGCAGTTCTTC; CDR3 protein: CASSWDRGNEQFF
V gene: TRBV4-3; D gene: TRBD2; J gene: TRBJ2-1; clone size: few; CDR3 DNA: TGCGCCAGCAGCCAAGAGACGGGGAGGGGCGGGGGGCCGGTTGTCTTC; CDR3 protein: CASSQETGRGGGPVVF
V gene: TRBV3-1; D gene: -; J gene: TRBJ1-2; clone size: few; CDR3 DNA: TGTGCCAGCAGCCAACAGGGGCATGATCGCTATGGCTACACCTTC; CDR3 protein: CASSQQGHDRYGYTF
V gene: TRBV4-1; D gene: -; J gene: TRBJ2-1; clone size: many; CDR3 DNA: TGCGCCAGCAGCCAAGTCGGAAATGAGCAGTTCTTC; CDR3 protein: CASSQVGNEQFF
V gene: TRBV11-2; D gene: -; J gene: TRBJ1-2; clone size: many; CDR3 DNA: TGTGCCAGCAGCTTGGGACGGCTCTATGGTGGTGGCTACACCTTC; CDR3 protein: CASSLGRLYGGGYTF
V gene: TRBV7-2; D gene: -; J gene: TRBJ2-5; clone size: few; CDR3 DNA: TGTGCCAGCAGTCCCCTGAGTGTTGAGACCCAGTACTTC; CDR3 protein: CASSPLSVETQYF
V gene: TRBV28; D gene: TRBD1; J gene: TRBJ2-3; clone size: -; CDR3 DNA: TGTGCCAGCAGTTACACAGGGGAAGATACGCAGTATTTT; CDR3 protein: CASSYTGEDTQYF
V gene: TRBV5-1; D gene: -; J gene: TRBJ2-2; clone size: many; CDR3 DNA: TGCGCCAGCAGCTTGAGAGGTCATAACACCGGGGAGCTGTTTTTT; CDR3 protein: CASSLRGHNTGELFF
V gene: TRBV2; D gene: TRBD1; J gene: TRBJ1-2; clone size: many; CDR3 DNA: TGTGCCAGCAGACCGGGACAGGGAATCGCAAGGAACTATGGCTACACCTTC; CDR3 protein: CASRPGQGIARNYGYTF
V gene: TRBV6-5; D gene: -; J gene: TRBJ1-5; clone size: -; CDR3 DNA: TGTGCCAGCAGTTACTCCCGGCCCAGGGTAGGGCAGCCCCAGCATTTT; CDR3 protein: CASSYSRPRVGQPQHF
V gene: TRBV7-9; D gene: -; J gene: TRBJ2-5; clone size: -; CDR3 DNA: TGTGCCAGCAGCTTAACAGCACCGTTGAGTGCCCAGTACTTC; CDR3 protein: CASSLTAPLSAQYF
V gene: TRBV5-6; D gene: -; J gene: TRBJ2-1; clone size: -; CDR3 DNA: TGTGCCAGCAGCTTGTCGACCAATGAGCAGTTCTTC; CDR3 protein: CASSLSTNEQFF